This TCR beta chain was obtained from a study of blood T cells in healthy people across ages. Overall study: About one barcoded TCR beta cDNA was captured per two T cells. Study results and limitations: Conclusively comparing naive with antigen-experienced cells was impossible with unsorted PBMCs. A strong correlation was seen between TCR beta diversity and naive T cell percentage.

Each sample yielded at least 6 micrograms of PBMC total RNA. PCR was performed a second time for roughly 7 to 12 cycles using a sample-barcoded 5' primer and a J-beta primer mix. MiXCR was run by TCRdb on the 5' RACE reads, yielding one entry per CDR3 protein. The sample carries approximately 800,000 distinct CDR3 sequences, 58% recorded once. This clonotype showed up just a few times. Its cognate antigen is unknown. Sequencing was performed on blood. This clonotype was sampled from a man under 40 in good health.

CDR3 bases: TGCAGCGTTGCTCCCGGGGGCCAAGAGACCCAGTACTTC. It translates to CSVAPGGQETQYF. This sequence joins TRBV29-1 and TRBJ2-5; D might be TRBD2 (6 bases). This CDR3 is 13 amino acids long. CDR1 is SQVTM and CDR2 is ANQGSEA in the germline V gene. V lost 4 bases and J 1 base, leaving 10 bases between the germline ends.